Below are 10 T cell receptor beta chains sequenced from a single sample in a study of blood T cells in healthy people across ages. Combining a sample-barcoded 5' primer with a J-beta primer mix, a second PCR ran for 7 to 11 cycles. Using its own MiXCR run on the 5' RACE reads, TCRdb lists one record per CDR3 protein. This table holds 700,000 or so distinct CDR3 sequences, approximately 40% found once. The specimen sequenced was blood. The receptors were gathered from a man aged 80 or over in good health.

This clonotype has only a few counts. The chain uses TRBV7-2 and TRBJ2-7; no clear D. CDR1 is SGHTA and CDR2 is FQGNSA in the germline V gene. The germline V and J ends were trimmed by 0 bases and 3 bases, with 9 bases remaining between them. The CDR3 runs to 14 residues. CDR3 DNA: TGTGCCAGCAGCTTAGCGCTCACTGGCTACGAGCAGTACTTC. Protein product: CASSLALTGYEQYF.

A few counts support this clonotype. The chain combines TRBV12-3 or TRBV12-4 with TRBJ2-1; D unclear. Deletions cut 5 bases from V and 7 bases from J, with 6 bases between. This CDR3 has 11 residues. The CDR3 DNA sequence: TGTGCCAGCAGTGCGGTAAATGAGCAGTTCTTC. Its protein product is CASSAVNEQFF.

The gene calls are TRBV9 and TRBJ1-2; TRBD1 is a possible D gene (5 bases). V shed 3 bases and J shed 8 bases, with 14 bases lying between them. The germline CDR1 and CDR2 sequences are SGDLS and YYNGEE. The CDR3 length is 13 residues. The CDR3 protein is CASSAGVPLGYTF. Written as DNA, the CDR3 is TGTGCCAGCAGCGCGGGGGTCCCTTTGGGCTACACCTTC.

The chain recombines TRBV6-6 with TRBJ1-2; D is ambiguous. This CDR3 is 16 amino acids long. Deletions cut 6 bases from V and 4 bases from J, with 21 bases between. Germline V gives CDR1 MNHNY, CDR2 SVGAGI (reference sequence). The CDR3 DNA reads TGTGCCAGCAGGGGATCCCATGACACCTCTAGCTATGGCTACACCTTC. Its protein product is CASRGSHDTSSYGYTF.

The chain links TRBV24-1 to TRBJ1-5, with 7 bases fitting TRBD1. V trimming: 4 bases; J trimming: 1 base; junction bases outside the gene matches: 9. CDR3 size: 17 residues. Per the germline V gene, CDR1 is KGHDR and CDR2 is SFDVKD. CDR3 loop: CATSDPPDRKSNQPQHF. The CDR3 DNA follows: TGTGCCACCAGTGACCCCCCGGACAGGAAGAGCAATCAGCCCCAGCATTTT.

V gene TRBV4-3 combines with J gene TRBJ2-3; 13 bases map to TRBD2. The CDR3 sequence is 16 residues long. Germline CDR1 and CDR2: LGHNA and YSLEER. V lost 5 bases, J lost 2 bases, and 4 bases stayed unmatched. The CDR3 region has the DNA TGCGCCAGCAGCTTGACTAGCGGGGGGAACACAGATACGCAGTATTTT. Its translation: CASSLTSGGNTDTQYF.

The J gene is TRBJ1-4, the V gene TRBV4-3; TRBD1 matches 7 bases. Trimming at V came to 1 base and at J to 10 bases, leaving 3 bases not matched to a gene. Germline V gene data show CDR1 as LGHNA and CDR2 as YSLEER. This CDR3 region has 13 residues. CDR3 coding DNA: TGCGCCAGCAGCCAAGCAGGGGGTCGAAAACTGTTTTTT. Translating it yields CASSQAGGRKLFF.

The chain recombines TRBV5-1 with TRBJ2-7; 8 nucleotides match TRBD2. CDR1 and CDR2 (germline): SGHRS, YFSETQ. This CDR3 spans 16 amino acids. V was clipped by 4 bases and J by 0 bases; unmatched bases: 9. CDR3 nucleotides: TGCGCCAGCAGCCTCAGACTAGCGACGAACTCCTACGAGCAGTACTTC. It translates to CASSLRLATNSYEQYF. Full variable domain (missing parts from reference TRBV5-1 and TRBJ2-7): KAGVTQTPRYLIKTRGQQVTLSCSPISGHRSVSWYQQTPGQGLQFLFEYFSETQRNKGNFPGRFSGRQFSNSRSEMNVSTLELGDSALYLCASSLRLATNSYEQYFGPGTRLTVT.

The chain couples TRBV4-2 to TRBJ2-5; TRBD2 matches 11 bases. The J call is doubtful: the DNA matches TRBJ2-7 better. This CDR3 has 14 residues. The germline gives CDR1 LGHNA, CDR2 YNFKEQ. CDR3 sequence reads: CASSYELAGDEQYF. CDR3 DNA: TGTGCCAGCAGCTACGAACTAGCGGGGGACGAGCAGTACTTC.

The rearrangement joins TRBV3-1 to TRBJ2-1, with 10 bases matching TRBD2. V was pared by 0 bases and J by 5 bases, with 4 bases of the junction left unmatched. Looked up from germline, CDR1 is LGHDT and CDR2 is YNNKEL (reference sequence). This CDR3 comprises 16 residues. CDR3 amino acids: CASSQEWLAGDNEQFF. The CDR3 coding sequence is TGTGCCAGCAGCCAAGAGTGGCTAGCGGGGGACAATGAGCAGTTCTTC.